This T cell receptor (beta chain) was obtained from a study of response to subunit inactivated influenza vaccine. With regard to this clonotype: Its target is unknown.

Study-level findings and limits: Each seasonal flu vaccination may recruit only limited new T cells, authors suggested.

CDR1 is LGHDT and CDR2 is YNNKEL in the germline V gene (reference sequence). This CDR3 comprises 15 residues. Trimming cost V 1 base and J 6 bases, with 13 bases left between them. Each CDR3 protein gets one entry after TCRdb re-called the RT-PCR reads with MiXCR. Among about 300,000 distinct CDR3 sequences listed, 20% to 25% were seen once. The gene calls are TRBV3-1 and TRBJ2-1, with D possibly being TRBD2 (5 bases). This sequence originates from a man aged 45-69 years who received an inactivated influenza vaccine. The sample was PBMCs from blood, taken 21 months after vaccination. This chain's CDR3 is CASSQGTGPRNEQFF. CDR3 DNA: TGTGCCAGCAGCCAAGGGACTGGTCCGCGCAATGAGCAGTTCTTC.